This TCR beta chain emerged from a study of cytotoxic CD8 clonotypes in ibrutinib-treated CLL. Study results and caveats: Sample timing was unmatched between remission and later-progressing patients; lymph nodes unstudied. Contraction or stability on treatment was seen for public clonotypes, which were uncommon.

Clones were sequenced by immunoSEQ multiplex PCR, and TCRdb holds only the in-frame ones, with some missing. This table has tens of thousands of clones, around 84% appearing once. The CDR3 is 15 amino acids. The germline CDR1 and CDR2 sequences are SNHLY and FYNNEI. The germline V and J ends were trimmed by 5 bases and 4 bases, with 17 bases remaining between them. A note on this clone: Its specificity is not known.

Material: PBMCs, obtained before ibrutinib treatment. This receptor was identified in a human donor with chronic lymphocytic leukemia. The genes are TRBV2 and TRBJ1-2; D is perhaps TRBD1 (6 bases). Here the CDR3 DNA reads TGTGCCAGCAGTCCTCGAGGGGGACAAAGCTATGGCTACACCTTC. Amino acids: CASSPRGGQSYGYTF. Based on the CDR3 plus reference TRBV2 and TRBJ1-2, the full variable domain is EPEVTQTPSHQVTQMGQEVILRCVPISNHLYFYWYRQILGQKVEFLVSFYNNEISEKSEIFDDQFSVERPDGSNFTLKIRSTKLEDSAMYFCASSPRGGQSYGYTFGSGTRLTVV.